Listed below are T cell receptor beta chains from one sample, sequenced in a study of Ad26.COV2.S vaccination and SARS-CoV-2 variants. Sequenced by immunoSEQ multiplex PCR; TCRdb stores in-frame clones only, minus some. Here the sample spans about 180,000 clones, 87% being singletons. Source: peripheral blood, taken after recovery from COVID-19. These receptor sequences come from a human donor who had recovered from COVID-19. Both conserved end residues are trimmed from each CDR3. The order of the fields is J gene, V gene, CDR3 protein.

TRBJ2-3 | TRBV7-6 | ASSSLAERRDTQY
TRBJ2-5 | TRBV23-1 | ASRRLRIDKTLRETQY
TRBJ1-5 | TRBV4-1 | ASSQEDRSNQPQH
TRBJ2-2 | TRBV30 | AWRWQSTGELF
TRBJ2-1 | TRBV7-9 | ASSLTHGNEQF
TRBJ1-1 | TRBV21-1 | ASSKGPSYRTGFPEAF
TRBJ1-5 | TRBV2 | ASRETWTGEDQPQH
TRBJ2-7 | TRBV19 | ASSSLLGGVDPFYEQY
TRBJ2-1 | TRBV6-4 | ASRPPVRGGTCNEQF
TRBJ1-2 | TRBV30 | AWSVLQTSYGYT
TRBJ1-5 | TRBV25-1 | ASSESQGGDSNQPQH
TRBJ2-7 | TRBV5-6 | ASSLVGDRGFYEQY
TRBJ2-1 | TRBV28 | ASSLPPGTGNEQF
TRBJ2-7 | TRBV13 | ASSRRGNSYEQY
TRBJ1-5 | TRBV19 | ASRQVNDVQPQH
TRBJ2-3 | TRBV12-3/TRBV12-4 | ASSLQGNTQY
TRBJ2-5 | TRBV7-7 | ASSLAEGETQY
TRBJ1-4 | TRBV6-5 | ASCKGAPPNEKLF
TRBJ2-7 | TRBV19 | ASLGTGGDYEQY
TRBJ2-3 | TRBV28 | ASARGWGRTDTQY
TRBJ1-2 | TRBV3-1/TRBV3-2 | ASSPRDRKGDRYT
TRBJ1-1 | TRBV7-9 | ASSARRTEAF
TRBJ1-5 | TRBV25-1 | ASSRDGNQPQH
TRBJ1-4 | TRBV7-6 | ASSHETGEEKLF
TRBJ1-1 | TRBV4-1 | ASSQAGVGTEAF
TRBJ1-3 | TRBV6-1 | ASSEGGGAGNTIY